Below are 23 T cell receptor beta chains sequenced from a single sample in a study of cytomegalovirus exposure and HLA in healthy donors. The PCR used 60 Vbeta and 13 Jbeta primers. TCRdb's table, derived via immunoSEQ multiplex PCR, lists solely in-frame clones and lacks some. Among roughly 89,000 clones, around 74% were seen once, and the ten largest hold over 9%. The sequencing sample was made of PBMCs. These receptors came from a man aged 25-45 years in good health and CMV-seropositive.

In DNA form, the CDR3 reads TGTGCCAGCAGAGGGGAACCGGGGTTACGGAACCCCAGGGGGCCGGATGAAAAACTGTTTTTT. The encoded protein is CASRGEPGLRNPRGPDEKLFF. The chain links TRBV2 to TRBJ1-4; 8 positions agree with TRBD1. J gave up 6 bases and V 6 bases, and 27 bases lay outside the gene matches. In germline, CDR1 is SNHLY, CDR2 FYNNEI. The CDR3 is 21 amino acids. Full variable domain (rest looked up from reference TRBV2 and TRBJ1-4): EPEVTQTPSHQVTQMGQEVILRCVPISNHLYFYWYRQILGQKVEFLVSFYNNEISEKSEIFDDQFSVERPDGSNFTLKIRSTKLEDSAMYFCASRGEPGLRNPRGPDEKLFFGSGTQLSVL.

The genes are TRBV27 and TRBJ2-7; D is uncertain. Germline V lookup: CDR1 MNHEY, CDR2 SMNVEV (reference sequence). This CDR3 comprises 13 residues. Trimming pared 2 bases from V and 3 bases from J, leaving 8 bases between. Here the CDR3 DNA reads TGTGCCAGCAGTTTAAACTCGCTCTACGAGCAGTACTTC. Amino acid sequence: CASSLNSLYEQYF.

This clone was seen a handful of times. The chain recombines TRBV5-1 with TRBJ1-2; D gene uncertain. Germline values: CDR1 SGHRS, CDR2 YFSETQ. The CDR3 covers 12 residues. V dropped 2 bases and J dropped 6 bases, with 8 bases sitting between them. CDR3 sequence reads: CASSLIGDGYTF. As DNA, the CDR3 is TGCGCCAGCAGCTTAATCGGGGATGGCTACACCTTC.

The CDR3 reads CAIGERERRDQETQYF. The CDR3 bases are TGCGCCATTGGCGAGAGGGAGAGGCGGGACCAAGAGACCCAGTACTTC. The chain couples TRBV5-1 to TRBJ2-5; the D gene is possibly TRBD2 (5 bases). Germline V lookup: CDR1 SGHRS, CDR2 YFSETQ. The CDR3 sequence is 16 residues long. V lost 9 bases to trimming and J lost 0 bases, with 21 bases between them. Supplemented by reference TRBV5-1 and TRBJ2-5, the full variable domain reads KAGVTQTPRYLIKTRGQQVTLSCSPISGHRSVSWYQQTPGQGLQFLFEYFSETQRNKGNFPGRFSGRQFSNSRSEMNVSTLELGDSALYLCAIGERERRDQETQYFGPGTRLLVL.

This clone is a singleton in its sample. V and J are TRBV5-1 and TRBJ2-7; 7 nucleotides match TRBD1. The germline gives CDR1 SGHRS, CDR2 YFSETQ. The CDR3 sequence is 14 residues long. After removal of 4 bases from V and 0 bases from J, the junction contained 4 bases not matched to a gene. CDR3 DNA: TGCGCCAGCAGCACCGGGACAGCCTCCTACGAGCAGTACTTC. It specifies CASSTGTASYEQYF.

V gene TRBV7-2 combines with J gene TRBJ1-1; tentatively, D is TRBD1 (6 bases). Germline V gene data show CDR1 as SGHTA and CDR2 as FQGNSA. The V end lost 2 bases, the J end lost 5 bases, and 15 bases lay between the germline ends. There are 15 residues in the CDR3. The CDR3 is CASSLPQGLGTEAFF. DNA of the CDR3: TGTGCCAGCAGCTTACCACAGGGTTTGGGGACTGAAGCTTTCTTT.

This clone was observed once. The chain joins TRBV30 to TRBJ2-5; no definite D call. This CDR3 is 16 amino acids long. Trimming removed 0 bases from V and 4 bases from J, with 18 bases in between. Per the germline V gene, CDR1 is GTSNPN and CDR2 is SVGIG (reference sequence). This CDR3 is CAWSVPWAAGGETQYF. For the CDR3, the DNA is TGTGCCTGGAGTGTACCTTGGGCTGCTGGTGGAGAGACCCAGTACTTC.

The rearrangement links TRBV6-1 to TRBJ1-5; 7 bases are shared with TRBD1. The junction had 6 bases not matched to a gene; V was cut back by 6 bases and J by 1 base. This CDR3 comprises 15 residues. CDR1 MNHNS and CDR2 SASEGT come from the germline V gene. CDR3 DNA: TGTGCCAGCAGAGGGACAGAAGGAAGCAATCAGCCCCAGCATTTT. This encodes CASRGTEGSNQPQHF.

The chain carries TRBV5-1 and TRBJ2-7; D call uncertain. CDR1 and CDR2 (germline): SGHRS, YFSETQ. The CDR3 spans 14 residues. Trimming pared 2 bases from V and 0 bases from J, leaving 9 bases between. The CDR3 reads CASSFGVSSYEQYF. CDR3 nucleotides: TGCGCCAGCAGCTTCGGAGTTAGCTCCTACGAGCAGTACTTC.

This chain connects TRBV7-9 to TRBJ2-3, with 8 bases fitting TRBD2. Trimming removed 5 bases from V and 2 bases from J; junction bases left unmatched: 9. The CDR3 loop spans 16 amino acids. Germline CDR1 is SEHNR and CDR2 is FQNEAQ (reference sequence). The CDR3, as DNA: TGTGCCAGCAGCCGGACCTTAGCGGGGACCACAGATACGCAGTATTTT. Residues: CASSRTLAGTTDTQYF.

The chain couples TRBV19 to TRBJ1-2, with 7 nucleotides matching TRBD1. With 3 bases clipped from V and 1 base from J, the junction kept 8 bases outside the gene matches. Germline loops: CDR1 LNHDA, CDR2 SQIVND (reference sequence). The CDR3 runs to 16 residues. This CDR3 is CASSIPQGEVNYGYTF. In DNA form, the CDR3 reads TGTGCCAGTAGTATTCCCCAGGGGGAAGTTAACTATGGCTACACCTTC.

The rearrangement links TRBV9 to TRBJ2-2; 8 bases align to TRBD2. The CDR3 is 15 amino acids. Germline V gene data show CDR1 as SGDLS and CDR2 as YYNGEE. J gave up 5 bases and V 5 bases, and 8 bases lay outside the gene matches. The CDR3 is CASSLAGAPTGELFF. DNA for the CDR3: TGTGCCAGCAGTCTAGCGGGCGCTCCGACCGGGGAGCTGTTTTTT. The full variable domain, its missing parts supplied by reference TRBV9 and TRBJ2-2, is DSGVTQTPKHLITATGQRVTLRCSPRSGDLSVYWYQQSLDQGLQFLIQYYNGEERAKGNILERFSAQQFPDLHSELNLSSLELGDSALYFCASSLAGAPTGELFFGEGSRLTVL.

The V gene is TRBV2, the J gene TRBJ1-5; 12 positions agree with TRBD1. This CDR3 is built from 14 residues. From germline, CDR1 is SNHLY and CDR2 FYNNEI. V was pared by 9 bases and J by 7 bases, with 7 bases of the junction left unmatched. This chain's CDR3 is CASTGTGGRQPQHF. For the CDR3, the DNA is TGTGCCAGTACCGGGACAGGGGGCAGGCAGCCCCAGCATTTT.

This clone was seen a few times. The chain uses TRBV6-1 and TRBJ2-7; possible D gene TRBD1, 6 bases. The germline V gene encodes CDR1 MNHNS and CDR2 SASEGT. The CDR3 runs to 15 residues. The V end was cut by 1 base, the J end by 2 bases, with 12 bases between. The CDR3 loop reads CASSEVGQGPYEQYF. The CDR3 coding sequence is TGTGCCAGCAGTGAAGTGGGGCAGGGGCCCTACGAGCAGTACTTC.

The J gene is TRBJ2-1, the V gene TRBV13; possible D gene TRBD2, 6 bases. Germline-derived CDR1 and CDR2 are PRHDT and FYEKMQ (reference sequence). The CDR3 is 14 amino acids. Trimming cost V 6 bases and J 6 bases, with 15 bases left between them. CDR3: CASSFRTSLNEQFF. The CDR3 DNA reads as TGTGCCAGCAGTTTCCGTACTAGCCTCAATGAGCAGTTCTTC.

The V and J genes are TRBV19 and TRBJ1-5; D is unclear. V lost 7 bases and J lost 0, with 13 bases in between. The CDR3 extends over 15 amino acids. Per the germline V gene, CDR1 is LNHDA and CDR2 is SQIVND (reference sequence). As DNA, the CDR3 is TGTGCCAGTATATCCGGGGATGGTAGCAATCAGCCCCAGCATTTT. Protein sequence: CASISGDGSNQPQHF.

Points on this clone: The junction and the germline gene differ at one end; a read error may be behind it. The chain recombines TRBV14 with TRBJ1-2; D not certain. CDR1 is SGHDN and CDR2 is FVKESK in the germline V gene. CDR3 size: 14 residues. The CDR3 DNA sequence: TGTGCCAGCAGCCAATCCACAAATACAGCCCTTGGCTCCTTC. Its translation: CASSQSTNTALGSF.

V usage is TRBV6-5 and J usage is TRBJ2-7, with 9 bases identical to TRBD2. CDR1 and CDR2 (germline): MNHEY, SVGAGI. J lost 2 bases, V lost 4 bases, and 6 bases had no gene match. The CDR3 sequence is 15 residues long. CDR3 amino acids: CASSLSPSGAYEQYF. The CDR3 bases are TGTGCCAGCAGTTTGTCGCCTAGCGGGGCCTACGAGCAGTACTTC.

The J gene is TRBJ2-2, the V gene TRBV6-4, with TRBD2 matching over 10 bases. The CDR3 totals 16 residues. Germline CDR1 MRHNA, CDR2 SNTAGT. The junction had 7 bases not matched to a gene; V was cut back by 3 bases and J by 6 bases. As DNA, the CDR3 is TGTGCCAGCAGTGATACCCCTAGCGGGGGTGCCGGGGAGCTGTTTTTT. It codes for CASSDTPSGGAGELFF.

This chain connects TRBV27 to TRBJ2-2; 8 nucleotides match TRBD2. CDR1 is MNHEY, CDR2 SMNVEV, per germline (reference sequence). The CDR3 sequence is 16 residues long. V gave up 7 bases and J gave up 8 bases; unmatched junction bases: 15. The CDR3 bases are TGTGCCAGCAAAGTTGGACTAGCACATCCCAATGGGGAGCTGTTTTTT. Its translation: CASKVGLAHPNGELFF.

The V gene is TRBV30, the J gene TRBJ1-5; possibly TRBD1 for D (5 bases). Trimming stripped 0 bases from V and 2 bases from J, with 14 bases between. Germline loops: CDR1 GTSNPN, CDR2 SVGIG (reference sequence). This CDR3 is 16 amino acids long. CDR3 bases: TGTGCCTGGAGTGTAGGGGCTCCGAGAGGCAATCAGCCCCAGCATTTT. Amino acid sequence: CAWSVGAPRGNQPQHF.

The chain carries TRBV15 and TRBJ1-4, with 7 bases lining up with TRBD1. V gave up 1 base and J gave up 7 bases; unmatched junction bases: 6. The CDR3 covers 15 residues. CDR1 and CDR2 (germline): LNHNV, YYDKDF (reference sequence). This CDR3 is CATSRVEGAREKLFF. In nucleotides, the CDR3 is TGTGCCACCAGCAGAGTAGAGGGGGCCCGTGAAAAACTGTTTTTT.

This rearrangement joins TRBV25-1 to TRBJ2-5; 11 nucleotides align to TRBD2. J gave up 5 bases and V 1 base, and 6 bases lay outside the gene matches. Germline assignment: CDR1 MGHDK and CDR2 SYGVNS. CDR3 length: 16 amino acids. CDR3 nucleotides: TGTGCCAGCAGTGAATCGGTAGCGGGGGGGTACGAGACCCAGTACTTC. Protein sequence: CASSESVAGGYETQYF.